These T cell receptor beta chains were read from a single sample in a study of blood T cell repertoires in COVID-19. The assay was immunoSEQ multiplex PCR, and TCRdb's table has in-frame clones only and misses some. This table holds over 65,000 clones, roughly 81% found once. The sequenced sample was peripheral blood. The receptors shown here come from a human donor in a cohort sampled during active COVID-19. Each CDR3 is given with its conserved first and last residue. D genes are given only for firm matches. Part of the rows lack a size; the others show once, few, many or a class for expanded clones.

>TRBD1|14|TRBJ2-1|TRBV24-1|.
TGTGCCACCAGTGACGGGACAGGACACAATGAGCAGTTCTTC
CATSDGTGHNEQFF
>TRBD1|15|TRBJ1-2|TRBV4-2|.
TGTGCCAGCAGCCAAGATCTAACAGGGGGCCGTGGCTACACCTTC
CASSQDLTGGRGYTF
>.|12|TRBJ1-6|TRBV6-6|.
TGTGCCAGCAGTCAAGGGACATCGGCCCTCCACTTT
CASSQGTSALHF
>.|15|TRBJ1-3|TRBV3-1/TRBV3-2|.
TGTGCCAGCAGCCAAGATGGGCAGGGAACGAACACCATATATTTT
CASSQDGQGTNTIYF
>TRBD1|18|TRBJ2-1|TRBV11-2|.
TGTGCCAGCAGCTCGTTCCGCTCACGACAGGGCACCTACAATGAGCAGTTCTTC
CASSSFRSRQGTYNEQFF
>TRBD1|14|TRBJ2-7|TRBV7-9|.
TGTGCCAGCAGCAATACCGGACAGGGGAACGAGCAGTACTTC
CASSNTGQGNEQYF
>.|15|TRBJ2-7|TRBV4-3|once
TGCGCCAGCAGCCAAGCGAGCGGGTCACTTTACGAGCAGTACTTC
CASSQASGSLYEQYF
>TRBD2|14|TRBJ2-5|TRBV29-1|.
TGCAGCGTTGGGGTGGGAGGGCCCCAAGAGACCCAGTACTTC
CSVGVGGPQETQYF
>.|14|TRBJ2-2|TRBV5-8|.
TGTGCCAGCAGCGCAGGCAGGGGTTCGGAGGAGCTGTTTTTT
CASSAGRGSEELFF
>.|16|TRBJ2-1|TRBV7-2|once
TGTGCCAGCAGCTTATCTCAGGGGACAACGTACAATGAGCAGTTCTTC
CASSLSQGTTYNEQFF
>TRBD1|14|TRBJ2-7|TRBV27|.
TGTGCCAGCAGTTTTGGCAGGGGGACCCACGAGCAGTACTTC
CASSFGRGTHEQYF
>TRBD2|19|TRBJ2-5|TRBV24-1|.
TGTGCCACCAGTGATCCCGGGACTAGCGGGAGAGATGCGGTAGAGACCCAGTACTTC
CATSDPGTSGRDAVETQYF
>TRBD2|17|TRBJ2-5|TRBV4-1|.
TGCGCCAGCAGCCAGGAGCCCGGACTAGCGGCCCAAGAGACCCAGTACTTC
CASSQEPGLAAQETQYF
>.|11|TRBJ1-1|TRBV29-1|.
TGCAGCGTTGCGCAGGGGCTGGGAGCTTTCTTT
CSVAQGLGAFF
>TRBD1|13|TRBJ2-7|TRBV30|.
TGTGCCTGGAAATTGGCAGGGGGCAACGAGCAGTACTTC
CAWKLAGGNEQYF
>.|14|TRBJ1-1|TRBV6-5|.
TGTGCCAGCTTTAGAAGGGGGATTGGCACTGAAGCTTTCTTT
CASFRRGIGTEAFF
>.|13|TRBJ1-1|TRBV10-3|.
TGTGCCATCAGTGTGCACGGGGACACTGAAGCTTTCTTT
CAISVHGDTEAFF
>.|13|TRBJ2-7|TRBV5-1|.
TGCGCCAGCAGCTTGATCAGGGGGGTCGAGCAGTACTTC
CASSLIRGVEQYF
>.|13|TRBJ2-7|TRBV2|few
TGTGCCAGTAGCGGACTCCACTCCTACGAGCAGTACTTC
CASSGLHSYEQYF
>.|12|TRBJ1-5|TRBV28|.
TGTGCCAGCTGGGCACTCAATCAGCCCCAGCATTTT
CASWALNQPQHF
>.|14|TRBJ1-5|TRBV24-1|many
TGTGCCACCAGTGACCGTGAGGGCTTGAGGCCCCAGCATTTT
CATSDREGLRPQHF
>.|17|TRBJ1-2|TRBV11-2|.
TGTGCCAGCAGCCGCCTCTCAGGTCCCACTCGAAACTATGGCTACACCTTC
CASSRLSGPTRNYGYTF
>.|14|TRBJ2-2|TRBV7-8|.
TGTGCCAGCAGCTTGTTGGGTCGAGGCGGGGAGCTGTTTTTT
CASSLLGRGGELFF
>.|15|TRBJ2-7|TRBV7-2|.
TGTGCCAGCAGTATCCAGCCAGGGGATACCTACGAGCAGTACTTC
CASSIQPGDTYEQYF
>TRBD1|16|TRBJ2-2|TRBV24-1|.
TGTGCCACCAGTGATTGGGGGACAGGGACCACCGGGGAGCTGTTTTTT
CATSDWGTGTTGELFF
>.|15|TRBJ2-2|TRBV4-3|.
TGCGCCAGCAGCCAAGATCAGGGGTTCACCGGGGAGCTGTTTTTT
CASSQDQGFTGELFF
>.|15|TRBJ2-7|TRBV3-1/TRBV3-2|.
TGTGCCAGCAGCCAGAGGACAGCCAGCTCCTACGAGCAGTACTTC
CASSQRTASSYEQYF
>.|17|TRBJ2-5|TRBV27|.
TGTGCCAGCAGTTTATTAGGGCAGGGGGGTATCCAAGAGACCCAGTACTTC
CASSLLGQGGIQETQYF
>.|14|TRBJ2-2|TRBV6-5|.
TGTGCCAGCAGTTACCAGCAGGGGACCGGGGAGCTGTTTTTT
CASSYQQGTGELFF
>.|14|TRBJ1-2|TRBV28|.
TGTGCCAGCAGCCATTCGCTGAGGGGAGGTGGCTACACCTTC
CASSHSLRGGGYTF
>TRBD2|15|TRBJ2-3|TRBV4-3|once
TGCGCCAGCAGCCCCGCGATAGCGGGGACAGATACGCAGTATTTT
CASSPAIAGTDTQYF
>TRBD2|16|TRBJ2-1|TRBV18|.
TGTGCCAGCTCACCACTTGTAAGCGGGAGCCACAATGAGCAGTTCTTC
CASSPLVSGSHNEQFF
>.|15|TRBJ2-6|TRBV15|once
TGTGCCACCAGCAGGGAGTTATCTGGGGCCAACGTCCTGACTTTC
CATSRELSGANVLTF
>.|15|TRBJ2-7|TRBV5-1|.
TGCGCCAGCAGGAACGGACAGCCGAGCTCCTACGAGCAGTACTTC
CASRNGQPSSYEQYF
>.|17|TRBJ1-3|TRBV21-1|.
TGTGCCAGCAGCGGTATGAGCGGACAGGGGTCTGGAAACACCATATATTTT
CASSGMSGQGSGNTIYF
>.|16|TRBJ2-6|TRBV7-9|.
TGTGCCAGCGGACTCGCGCGGGGCTCTGGGGCCAACGTCCTGACTTTC
CASGLARGSGANVLTF
>TRBD2|12|TRBJ2-1|TRBV7-3|.
TGTGCCAGCAGCTTTAGCGGGAATGAGCAGTTCTTC
CASSFSGNEQFF
>.|18|TRBJ1-5|TRBV27|.
TGTGCCAGCAGTTTTTACCCCCCGACACCTTATAGCAATCAGCCCCAGCATTTT
CASSFYPPTPYSNQPQHF
>TRBD2|15|TRBJ2-1|TRBV11-3|.
TGTGCCAGCAGCTTGAGTGGCGGGGGCTACAATGAGCAGTTCTTC
CASSLSGGGYNEQFF
>.|16|TRBJ1-5|TRBV6-1|.
TGTGCCAGCAGTGTTCTCGATATACTAGGGAGCCAGCCCCAGCATTTT
CASSVLDILGSQPQHF
>.|12|TRBJ2-1|TRBV7-9|few
TGTGCCAGCCGGGGACTTTACAATGAGCAGTTCTTC
CASRGLYNEQFF
>.|17|TRBJ2-3|TRBV4-3|.
TGCGCCAGCAGCCAAGACCTCCTGAGTATCGGCACAGATACGCAGTATTTT
CASSQDLLSIGTDTQYF
>TRBD1|15|TRBJ2-7|TRBV4-1|once
TGCGCCAGCAGCCTACCGGGACAGGGCTCCTACGAGCAGTACTTC
CASSLPGQGSYEQYF
>.|13|TRBJ1-1|TRBV27|.
TGTGCCAGCTCCAGGGCGATGAACACTGAAGCTTTCTTT
CASSRAMNTEAFF
>.|14|TRBJ2-7|TRBV2|.
TGTGCCAGCAGTGAAGGGGCGCGGGGCTACGAGCAGTACTTC
CASSEGARGYEQYF
>.|14|TRBJ2-5|TRBV28|.
TGTGCCAGCAGTTCCCCGGGACTGAAAGAGACCCAGTACTTC
CASSSPGLKETQYF
>.|15|TRBJ2-7|TRBV4-3|.
TGCGCCAGCAGCCAAGAAGGGGGTCCCTCCTACGAGCAGTACTTC
CASSQEGGPSYEQYF
>.|13|TRBJ1-1|TRBV28|.
TGTGCCAGCGGTTCCGCGGGGGACACTGAAGCTTTCTTT
CASGSAGDTEAFF
>.|13|TRBJ1-2|TRBV7-8|.
TGTGCCAGCAGCTTAAACCAGGGGTATGGCTACACCTTC
CASSLNQGYGYTF
>TRBD1|15|TRBJ1-1|TRBV28|.
TGTGCCAGCAGTCCATGGACAGGGGGGGACACTGAAGCTTTCTTT
CASSPWTGGDTEAFF
>.|14|TRBJ2-3|TRBV3-1/TRBV3-2|once
TGTGCCAGCACCCGACAGGTTAGCACAGATACGCAGTATTTT
CASTRQVSTDTQYF
>TRBD1|12|TRBJ1-2|TRBV7-2|.
TGTGCCAGCAGCTTGGGACAGGGGATCTACACCTTC
CASSLGQGIYTF
>.|15|TRBJ2-2|TRBV2|.
TGTGCCAGCAGTGTTGACAAAAAGAACACCGGGGAGCTGTTTTTT
CASSVDKKNTGELFF
>TRBD1|16|TRBJ2-7|TRBV5-6|once
TGTGCCAGCAGCCCGACGGAAGGACAGGGCCGTAACGAGCAGTACTTC
CASSPTEGQGRNEQYF
>.|16|TRBJ1-1|TRBV15|.
TGTGCCACCAGCGGGAGCGAGTACTTGATGAACACTGAAGCTTTCTTT
CATSGSEYLMNTEAFF
>TRBD1|15|TRBJ2-2|TRBV19|.
TGTGCCAGTAGTATAAGACAGGGGGTGGCCGGGGAGCTGTTTTTT
CASSIRQGVAGELFF
>.|16|TRBJ1-5|TRBV6-6|once
TGTGCCAGCAGTTATGGGGGCGGCGCTCCGCCAGAGCCCCAGCATTTT
CASSYGGGAPPEPQHF
>TRBD1|14|TRBJ1-5|TRBV19|.
TGTGCCAGTAAGAGGACAGGCCCCAATCAGCCCCAGCATTTT
CASKRTGPNQPQHF
>TRBD2|15|TRBJ2-7|TRBV5-1|.
TGCGCCAGCAGCCCGACTAGCCTTGAGGCCTACGAGCAGTACTTC
CASSPTSLEAYEQYF
>TRBD1|14|TRBJ1-2|TRBV9|.
TGTGCCAGCGCCGCTTATGACAGGGGAGATGGCTACACCTTC
CASAAYDRGDGYTF